The 17 T cell receptor beta chains listed next were all sequenced from one sample in a study of cytomegalovirus exposure and HLA in healthy donors (dated by TCRdb to about 2017). Libraries were prepared through the immunoSEQ multiplex PCR assay. The multiplex PCR relied on a mix of 60 forward primers for TCR Vbeta segments and 13 reverse primers for TCR Jbeta segments. What TCRdb holds here is the immuneACCESS table cut down to in-frame rearrangements. Part of the clones is not present; checked against another copy, under half of the missing clones reflect an unresolved V gene, and the others are unexplained. Across this sample there are 85,000 to 130,000 clones, with over 60% seen only once. The ten largest account for roughly 6.5% of the sample. The sequenced material came from PBMCs. The receptors were gathered from a woman aged 45 to 65 in good health and CMV-seropositive.

V gene TRBV5-8 combines with J gene TRBJ2-4; a possible D gene is TRBD1 (5 bases). The CDR3 covers 15 residues. Germline loops: CDR1 SGHTS, CDR2 YDEGEE. V was trimmed by 0 bases and J by 0 bases, leaving 7 bases between them. CDR3 nucleotide sequence: TGTGCCAGCAGCTTGGGACAGCTAGCCAAAAACATTCAGTACTTC. Protein sequence: CASSLGQLAKNIQYF. Using reference TRBV5-8 and TRBJ2-4 for the parts outside the CDR3, the full variable domain is EAGVTQSPTHLIKTRGQQATLRCSPISGHTSVYWYQQALGLGLQFLLWYDEGEERNRGNFPPRFSGRQFPNYSSELNVNALELEDSALYLCASSLGQLAKNIQYFGAGTRLSVL.

In nucleotides, the CDR3 is TGTGCTAGTGGTTTGGTACGACCAGGGGCGAGGACTGAAGCTTTCTTT. This sequence encodes CASGLVRPGARTEAFF. The chain has TRBV12-5 and TRBJ1-1; tentatively, D is TRBD1 (6 bases). This CDR3 is 16 amino acids long. Trimming cost V 0 bases and J 5 bases, with 16 bases left between them. CDR1 and CDR2 from the germline V gene are LGHNT and FRNRAP.

The gene calls are TRBV5-6 and TRBJ1-1; D is perhaps TRBD1 (6 bases). CDR1 and CDR2 (germline): SGHDT, YYEEEE. The CDR3 is 17 amino acids. V lost 2 bases and J 3 bases, leaving 20 bases between the germline ends. CDR3: CASSLADRPPEDTEAFF. As DNA, the CDR3 is TGTGCCAGCAGCTTAGCGGACAGACCACCCGAGGACACTGAAGCTTTCTTT.

The chain has TRBV11-2 and TRBJ2-3; 11 nucleotides align to TRBD2. CDR1 SGHAT and CDR2 FQNNGV come from the germline V gene. V was pared by 5 bases and J by 6 bases, with 7 bases of the junction left unmatched. The CDR3 is 15 residues long. The CDR3 is CASSRLAGGLDTQYF. The DNA for the CDR3 is TGTGCCAGCAGCCGATTAGCGGGGGGGCTCGATACGCAGTATTTT.

This chain's CDR3 is CASSPRSGNDYGYTF. For the CDR3, the DNA is TGTGCCAGCAGCCCCCGGTCAGGGAATGACTATGGCTACACCTTC. This chain links TRBV9 with TRBJ1-2; a weak D match, TRBD1 (5 bases). Germline V gene data show CDR1 as SGDLS and CDR2 as YYNGEE. This CDR3 is 15 amino acids long. V gave up 4 bases and J gave up 3 bases, with 16 bases separating them.

The chain employs TRBV27 and TRBJ2-3; perhaps TRBD1 as D (5 bases). V lost 1 base and J 1 base, leaving 12 bases between the germline ends. This CDR3 region has 16 residues. Germline V lookup: CDR1 MNHEY, CDR2 SMNVEV (reference sequence). The CDR3 region is CASSLLAGKGTDTQYF. The CDR3 DNA sequence: TGTGCCAGCAGTTTATTGGCAGGGAAGGGCACAGATACGCAGTATTTT.

This chain connects TRBV9 to TRBJ2-2; perhaps TRBD1 as D (7 bases). V was shortened by 2 bases and J by 4 bases, with 12 bases between the two germline ends. In germline, CDR1 is SGDLS, CDR2 YYNGEE. This CDR3 is built from 15 residues. CDR3 sequence: CASSVGGQPTGELFF. The CDR3 DNA sequence: TGTGCCAGCAGCGTGGGGGGACAGCCCACCGGGGAGCTGTTTTTT.

The chain uses TRBV30 and TRBJ1-5; 9 bases map to TRBD1. This CDR3 spans 16 amino acids. Germline V gives CDR1 GTSNPN, CDR2 SVGIG (reference sequence). J was trimmed by 4 bases and V by 0 bases; bases with no gene match: 7. Written as DNA, the CDR3 is TGTGCCTGGAGTGTTAAGGGACAGGGTGAAAATCAGCCCCAGCATTTT. Translated: CAWSVKGQGENQPQHF.

The J gene is TRBJ2-2, the V gene TRBV28, with 14 bases fitting TRBD2. Germline lookup yields CDR1 MDHEN and CDR2 SYDVKM. With 7 bases clipped from V and 1 base from J, the junction kept 8 bases outside the gene matches. The length of the CDR3 is 18 residues. This chain's CDR3 is CASTVTSGGVLNTGELFF. The DNA for the CDR3 is TGTGCCAGCACCGTGACTAGCGGGGGGGTGCTGAACACCGGGGAGCTGTTTTTT.

The rearrangement joins TRBV6-5 to TRBJ1-3; D is possibly TRBD1 (6 bases). The CDR3 sequence is 13 residues long. The germline V gene has CDR1 MNHEY and CDR2 SVGAGI. The ends were cut back, 8 bases at V and 0 bases at J, with 8 bases in the middle. CDR3 sequence (DNA): TGTGCCAGCTCCAGGGGCTCTGGAAACACCATATATTTT. This encodes CASSRGSGNTIYF.

This rearrangement joins TRBV7-8 to TRBJ2-1, with 11 nucleotides matching TRBD2. The CDR3 is 16 residues long. Per germline, CDR1 SGHVS and CDR2 FQNEAQ. Trimming removed 1 base from V and 7 bases from J; junction bases left unmatched: 6. As DNA, the CDR3 is TGTGCCAGCAGCTTAGGAATAGCGGGGGGGCATAATGAGCAGTTCTTC. Protein: CASSLGIAGGHNEQFF.

This chain connects TRBV6-4 to TRBJ2-2; 7 bases align to TRBD1. V gave up 5 bases and J gave up 1 base; unmatched junction bases: 4. The CDR3 contains 15 residues. The germline V gene has CDR1 MRHNA and CDR2 SNTAGT. CDR3: CASSRQGMNTGELFF. The CDR3 nucleotides are TGTGCCAGCAGTAGACAGGGAATGAACACCGGGGAGCTGTTTTTT.

V and J are TRBV11-2 and TRBJ1-2; D is perhaps TRBD1 (5 bases). V lost 1 base to trimming and J lost 8 bases, with 20 bases between them. This CDR3 region has 16 residues. Germline assignment: CDR1 SGHAT and CDR2 FQNNGV. The CDR3 DNA reads TGTGCCAGCAGCTTAGGCCCGGTTTACAGGTCGGAAGGCTACACCTTC. Its translation: CASSLGPVYRSEGYTF. Looking up the rest from reference TRBV11-2 and TRBJ1-2 gives the full variable domain: EAGVAQSPRYKIIEKRQSVAFWCNPISGHATLYWYQQILGQGPKLLIQFQNNGVVDDSQLPKDRFSAERLKGVDSTLKIQPAKLEDSAVYLCASSLGPVYRSEGYTFGSGTRLTVV.

Of note for this clone: At one boundary the junction diverges from the germline segment, which might be a read error. The rearrangement uses TRBV27 and TRBJ2-7, with a possible D match to TRBD1 (6 bases). The CDR3 extends over 13 amino acids. Germline V gene data show CDR1 as MNHEY and CDR2 as SMNVEV (reference sequence). CDR3 loop: CASRDKQGGSMNF. CDR3 in DNA: TGTGCCAGCCGTGATAAACAGGGCGGAAGTATGAACTTC.

V usage is TRBV28 and J usage is TRBJ1-4; no firm D call. V lost 5 bases and J 4 bases, leaving 17 bases between the germline ends. The germline V gene encodes CDR1 MDHEN and CDR2 SYDVKM. The CDR3 runs 16 residues. CDR3 coding DNA: TGTGCCAGCAGTCACCGTCCGGCGGGAGATAATGAAAAACTGTTTTTT. It specifies CASSHRPAGDNEKLFF.

This clone was picked up a small number of times. CDR3 protein: CSADRGRTGELFF. The CDR3 DNA follows: TGCAGCGCTGACAGGGGTAGGACCGGGGAGCTGTTTTTT. This chain links TRBV29-1 with TRBJ2-2; 8 bases line up with TRBD1. This CDR3 is 13 amino acids long. Trimming cost V 7 bases and J 5 bases; bases outside gene matches: 6. Germline CDR1 and CDR2: SQVTM and ANQGSEA.

The chain couples TRBV4-1 to TRBJ2-7; D is ambiguous. The V end was cut by 0 bases, the J end by 5 bases, with 11 bases between. This CDR3 is built from 14 residues. The germline gives CDR1 MGHRA, CDR2 YSYEKL. The CDR3 loop reads CASSQDYLLNEQYF. The CDR3 DNA reads TGCGCCAGCAGCCAAGACTACCTACTTAACGAGCAGTACTTC.